The rows below give T cell receptor beta chains drawn from one sample of a study of beta chain features in type 1 diabetes. This table comes from immunoSEQ multiplex PCR, and its TCRdb copy is limited to in-frame clones, with some not included. The sample includes fewer than 300,000 clones, roughly 20% seen only once; the top ten take more than 0.025%. Sequencing was performed on naive CD4+ T cells from blood. The receptors were gathered from a woman aged 35 to 49 with type 1 diabetes. Both conserved end residues are trimmed from each CDR3. A D gene is named only where the DNA matches it firmly.

CDR3: ASSSGGRPYGYT; D: .; J: TRBJ1-2; V: TRBV27
CDR3: ASSQGRGDYGYT; D: .; J: TRBJ1-2; V: TRBV4-3
CDR3: ASGGGLMEPQH; D: .; J: TRBJ1-5; V: TRBV6-5
CDR3: ASAVVRY; D: .; J: TRBJ2-5; V: TRBV7-2
CDR3: SVEVQGLGADTQY; D: .; J: TRBJ2-3; V: TRBV29-1
CDR3: ASSIDPGTEAF; D: .; J: TRBJ1-1; V: TRBV19
CDR3: ASHTDGGETQY; D: .; J: TRBJ2-5; V: TRBV2
CDR3: ASSQAGGRGYT; D: TRBD1; J: TRBJ1-2; V: TRBV4-3
CDR3: ASSTLAVSTDTQY; D: TRBD2; J: TRBJ2-3; V: TRBV2
CDR3: ASSQVGGDTQY; D: .; J: TRBJ2-3; V: TRBV4-3
CDR3: ASSTGQLNQPQH; D: TRBD1; J: TRBJ1-5; V: TRBV7-8
CDR3: ASKLAGGETQY; D: TRBD2; J: TRBJ2-5; V: TRBV19
CDR3: ASSVEGGRTGELF; D: TRBD1; J: TRBJ2-2; V: TRBV9
CDR3: ASLAGAPSGSN; D: TRBD2; J: TRBJ2-7; V: TRBV2
CDR3: ASSLGRVSYEQY; D: .; J: TRBJ2-7; V: TRBV7-2
CDR3: ASSLDPPGLANEQF; D: .; J: TRBJ2-1; V: TRBV7-2
CDR3: ASSLFQGSSGYGYT; D: .; J: TRBJ1-2; V: TRBV5-1
CDR3: ASSLTTGGMVEQF; D: TRBD1; J: TRBJ2-1; V: TRBV28
CDR3: ASQAPGQGNEKLF; D: TRBD1; J: TRBJ1-4; V: TRBV5-1
CDR3: ASSSTGTGQPQH; D: TRBD1; J: TRBJ1-5; V: TRBV7-6
CDR3: ASSVAGSGANVLT; D: .; J: TRBJ2-6; V: TRBV9
CDR3: ASSLTIYNEQF; D: .; J: TRBJ2-1; V: TRBV5-4
CDR3: ASSETGWVTEAF; D: TRBD1; J: TRBJ1-1; V: TRBV5-1
CDR3: ASSPRTSSYNEQF; D: .; J: TRBJ2-1; V: TRBV9
CDR3: SVAGGRGEQF; D: TRBD2; J: TRBJ2-1; V: TRBV29-1
CDR3: AISDNRDQPQH; D: .; J: TRBJ1-5; V: TRBV10-3
CDR3: ASRNGGGMNQPQH; D: .; J: TRBJ1-5; V: TRBV7-9
CDR3: ASSAPGTKTNEQF; D: TRBD2; J: TRBJ2-1; V: TRBV7-3
CDR3: ASSLRVPYNEQF; D: .; J: TRBJ2-1; V: TRBV7-9
CDR3: ASSGGTGYNEQF; D: .; J: TRBJ2-1; V: TRBV6-6
CDR3: ASSPTGHNSPLH; D: .; J: TRBJ1-6; V: TRBV25-1
CDR3: ASSETPYEQY; D: .; J: TRBJ2-7; V: TRBV2
CDR3: ATKGGVGHTQY; D: .; J: TRBJ2-3; V: TRBV15
CDR3: AWSVSGRDIQY; D: TRBD2; J: TRBJ2-4; V: TRBV30
CDR3: ASDPDRSSGANVLT; D: .; J: TRBJ2-6; V: TRBV5-1
CDR3: AWSTGSGFYQPQH; D: .; J: TRBJ1-5; V: TRBV30
CDR3: ASSLMEGRPQH; D: .; J: TRBJ1-5; V: TRBV7-2
CDR3: ASSLELGGYT; D: .; J: TRBJ1-2; V: TRBV5-1
CDR3: ASSLVGHTQY; D: .; J: TRBJ2-3; V: TRBV7-3
CDR3: ASSRGTSGGSSYEQY; D: TRBD2; J: TRBJ2-7; V: TRBV11-2
CDR3: ASSLDGDYSQPQH; D: .; J: TRBJ1-5; V: TRBV5-1
CDR3: ASSRAPFNEQY; D: .; J: TRBJ2-7; V: TRBV2
CDR3: ASSLTGLNTEAF; D: .; J: TRBJ1-1; V: TRBV5-1
CDR3: ASSPGIHGDSYNEQF; D: .; J: TRBJ2-1; V: TRBV18
CDR3: ASSSWISGGYT; D: .; J: TRBJ1-2; V: TRBV27
CDR3: ASSVGLRGRQETQY; D: .; J: TRBJ2-5; V: TRBV9
CDR3: ASSFGQGSRGNQPQH; D: TRBD1; J: TRBJ1-5; V: TRBV4-3
CDR3: ASSQSPTGTSSTDTQY; D: .; J: TRBJ2-3; V: TRBV4-3
CDR3: ASSLPSDSSNEQF; D: .; J: TRBJ2-1; V: TRBV4-2
CDR3: ATSRDMTAPVEAF; D: .; J: TRBJ1-1; V: TRBV15
CDR3: ASSVGGTGGQF; D: TRBD1; J: TRBJ2-1; V: TRBV9
CDR3: ASSAMGGRYEQY; D: .; J: TRBJ2-7; V: TRBV9
CDR3: ATSREADSGANVLT; D: .; J: TRBJ2-6; V: TRBV15
CDR3: ATSRDVAGGQETQY; D: TRBD2; J: TRBJ2-5; V: TRBV15
CDR3: ASSGGPGDTQY; D: .; J: TRBJ2-3; V: TRBV9
CDR3: ASSLSGGETQY; D: .; J: TRBJ2-5; V: TRBV5-4
CDR3: ASSQGRLAGALTDTQY; D: TRBD2; J: TRBJ2-3; V: TRBV4-3
CDR3: ASTKERGQYEQY; D: TRBD1; J: TRBJ2-7; V: TRBV4-3
CDR3: SGDSQETQY; D: TRBD1; J: TRBJ2-5; V: TRBV29-1